This note documents a single T cell receptor beta chain sequence. The CDR3 covers 14 residues. Trimming pared 3 bases from V and 6 bases from J, leaving 15 bases between. Germline CDR1 is MNHEY and CDR2 is SMNVEV (reference sequence). The data were taken from a study of blood T cell repertoires in COVID-19. Study as a whole: Material from acute and convalescent COVID-19 was sourced from the United States, Italy and Spain. PBMCs, B-cell-depleted T cells, or T cells provided the cDNA or gDNA that made up the material.

Participants had their cohort set by participant-reported clinical history. Sequencing was performed with immunoSEQ multiplex PCR; in TCRdb, only in-frame clones are kept and a portion is missing. The sample records about 280,000 clones, 70% to 90% being singletons. The material sequenced was PBMCs or T cells enriched from blood (not recorded which). This TCR derives from a woman aged 60-70 years in a cohort exposed to, infected with or recovered from COVID-19 (not recorded which). The chain uses TRBV27 and TRBJ2-7; D gene unclear. The CDR3 sequence: CASSFDRRSGEQYF. CDR3 nucleotides: TGTGCCAGCAGTTTTGATCGTAGGTCGGGCGAGCAGTACTTC.